This TCR beta chain comes out of a study of T-cell memory formation after mild COVID-19. Germline V gene lookup returns CDR1 SGHRS and CDR2 YFSETQ. The germline V and J ends were trimmed by 4 bases and 5 bases, with 16 bases remaining between them. This CDR3 region has 15 residues. TCRdb ran MiXCR on the 5' RACE reads and lists one entry per CDR3 protein. The sample records about 440,000 distinct CDR3 sequences, around 18% being singletons. There are a few counts of this clonotype. The chain joins TRBV5-1 to TRBJ2-1, with D perhaps TRBD2 (5 bases). The TCR was taken from an adult woman who had mild COVID-19 (a few samples of this study predate the infection). Cell type and time point are not known. Sequencing was carried out using PBMCs or a T cell subset sorted from them (not recorded which). CDR3: CASSQTPASNNEQFF. CDR3 in DNA: TGCGCCAGCAGCCAAACCCCCGCTAGCAACAATGAGCAGTTCTTC.